These T cell receptor beta chains were read from a single sample in a study of blood T cell repertoires in COVID-19. Sequenced by immunoSEQ multiplex PCR; TCRdb stores in-frame clones only, minus some. The data show approximately 300,000 clones, with more than 70% seen just once and 1.5% to 2% held by the top ten. The sequencing sample was made of peripheral blood. These receptors were taken from a woman between 45 and 60 years old with acute or convalescent COVID-19. Both conserved end residues are part of each CDR3. A D gene is named only where the DNA matches it firmly. Size is omitted from some rows. Given values are once, few, many or a class for expanded clones.

V,size,D,J,CDR3,DNA
TRBV5-4,.,TRBD1,TRBJ1-1,CASSRDRSPEAFF,TGTGCCAGCAGCAGGGACAGGTCCCCTGAAGCTTTCTTT
TRBV20-1,.,.,TRBJ2-7,CSAEYSYEQYF,TGCAGTGCGGAGTACTCCTACGAGCAGTACTTC
TRBV21-1,few,.,TRBJ2-1,CASSKPYNEQFF,TGTGCCAGCAGCAAACCGTACAATGAGCAGTTCTTC
TRBV29-1,.,.,TRBJ2-1,CSGRLISTGDEQFF,TGCAGCGGGAGACTAATTTCAACGGGGGATGAGCAGTTCTTC
TRBV28,.,.,TRBJ2-5,CASHRSDREQETQYF,TGTGCCAGCCACCGCTCAGACAGAGAACAAGAGACCCAGTACTTC
TRBV6-1,.,TRBD1,TRBJ1-4,CASSQPGQGKEKLFF,TGTGCCAGCAGTCAGCCGGGACAGGGAAAAGAAAAACTGTTTTTT
TRBV7-9,.,.,TRBJ2-3,CASSLGGEADTQYF,TGTGCCAGCAGCTTAGGGGGCGAGGCAGATACGCAGTATTTT
TRBV19,.,.,TRBJ1-5,CASIRRGGDQPQHF,TGTGCCAGTATCAGAAGGGGGGGGGATCAGCCCCAGCATTTT
TRBV5-5,few,.,TRBJ2-7,CASSLDRVSHEQYF,TGTGCCAGCAGCTTGGACAGGGTGTCCCACGAGCAGTACTTC
TRBV7-9,.,TRBD2,TRBJ2-7,CAGGTSGRTYEQYF,TGTGCCGGCGGGACTAGCGGGAGGACCTACGAGCAGTACTTC
TRBV4-3,.,TRBD1,TRBJ1-1,CASSQFGGQSSADQAEAFF,TGCGCCAGCAGCCAATTCGGGGGACAGTCGTCGGCGGATCAGGCTGAAGCTTTCTTT
TRBV25-1,.,.,TRBJ1-4,CASSGNTGYQEKLFF,TGTGCCAGCAGTGGGAATACGGGTTATCAGGAAAAACTGTTTTTT
TRBV27,.,.,TRBJ2-7,CASSPLGRSSYEQYF,TGTGCCAGCAGCCCCCTTGGCAGAAGCTCCTACGAGCAGTACTTC
TRBV7-2,.,TRBD2,TRBJ2-7,CASSLELAVSYEQYF,TGTGCCAGCAGCTTAGAACTAGCGGTCTCCTACGAGCAGTACTTC
TRBV29-1,.,.,TRBJ2-7,CSVGGLGRTSYEQYF,TGCAGCGTCGGTGGCCTGGGGCGGACCTCCTACGAGCAGTACTTC
TRBV15,once,.,TRBJ2-7,CATSRDQQAYEQYF,TGTGCCACCAGCAGAGATCAACAGGCCTACGAGCAGTACTTC
TRBV5-1,.,TRBD2,TRBJ2-1,CASSATGLAGGTPPYNEQFF,TGCGCCAGCAGTGCTACGGGACTAGCGGGAGGGACCCCTCCCTACAATGAGCAGTTCTTC
TRBV7-6,.,TRBD1,TRBJ2-5,CASSSSLAGTGETQYF,TGTGCCAGCAGCTCCTCCCTGGCCGGGACAGGAGAGACCCAGTACTTC
TRBV5-1,.,.,TRBJ1-4,CASSSGRGQSEKLFF,TGCGCCAGCAGCTCAGGGCGGGGCCAGTCTGAAAAACTGTTTTTT
TRBV4-1,.,TRBD2,TRBJ2-7,CASSPGLARSSYEQYF,TGCGCCAGCAGCCCAGGACTAGCGAGGAGCTCCTACGAGCAGTACTTC
TRBV5-1,.,.,TRBJ1-5,CASSLGSGEAQHF,TGCGCCAGCAGCTTGGGTTCGGGGGAGGCCCAGCATTTT
TRBV19,.,TRBD2,TRBJ2-3,CATMRTSGVPDTQYF,TGTGCCACAATGAGGACTAGCGGTGTCCCAGATACGCAGTATTTT
TRBV7-2,.,TRBD2,TRBJ2-2,CASSLVSGSSNTGELFF,TGTGCCAGCAGCTTAGTTAGCGGGAGTAGTAACACCGGGGAGCTGTTTTTT
TRBV27,.,TRBD1,TRBJ1-5,CASSLAGGSSNQPQHF,TGTGCCAGCAGTTTGGCAGGGGGTTCTAGCAATCAGCCCCAGCATTTT
TRBV28,few,TRBD1,TRBJ1-4,CASSSYRGANEKLFF,TGTGCCAGCAGTTCATACAGGGGGGCAAATGAAAAACTGTTTTTT
TRBV30,.,.,TRBJ1-5,CAWSGRDNQPQHF,TGTGCCTGGAGTGGCAGGGACAATCAGCCCCAGCATTTT
TRBV19,.,TRBD2,TRBJ2-5,CASRGTSGRAKETQYF,TGTGCCAGTAGAGGGACTAGCGGGAGGGCAAAGGAGACCCAGTACTTC
TRBV11-2,.,TRBD1,TRBJ2-1,CASSPRDRGHNEQFF,TGTGCCAGCAGCCCCCGGGACAGGGGGCACAATGAGCAGTTCTTC
TRBV7-2,.,.,TRBJ2-7,CASSLAGPSYEQYF,TGTGCCAGCAGCTTGGCGGGACCCTCCTACGAGCAGTACTTC
TRBV27,.,.,TRBJ2-5,CASSGGLWQETQYF,TGTGCCAGCAGCGGGGGTTTATGGCAAGAGACCCAGTACTTC
TRBV6-2/TRBV6-3,once,TRBD2,TRBJ2-7,CASSYRFTSGRARDYEQYF,TGTGCCAGCAGTTACCGCTTTACTAGCGGGAGGGCCAGGGACTACGAGCAGTACTTC
TRBV28,.,.,TRBJ2-5,CASSGDGEGTQETQYF,TGTGCCAGCAGTGGAGACGGTGAGGGGACACAAGAGACCCAGTACTTC
TRBV5-1,.,.,TRBJ1-4,CASSLARDLNEKLFF,TGCGCCAGCAGCTTGGCGAGGGATCTTAATGAAAAACTGTTTTTT
TRBV10-3,.,TRBD2,TRBJ2-7,CAISEPTSGSWGEQYF,TGTGCCATCAGTGAGCCGACTAGCGGGAGTTGGGGCGAGCAGTACTTC
TRBV30,.,TRBD2,TRBJ2-7,CAWSRTGTSGSHEQYF,TGTGCCTGGAGTAGAACAGGGACTAGCGGGAGCCACGAGCAGTACTTC
TRBV19,.,TRBD1,TRBJ1-5,CASLDRARSNQPQHF,TGTGCCAGTCTAGACAGGGCAAGGAGCAATCAGCCCCAGCATTTT
TRBV6-5,.,TRBD2,TRBJ2-7,CASSSARLAGLIF,TGTGCCAGCAGTTCCGCACGACTAGCGGGTCTCATATTC
TRBV7-6,.,TRBD2,TRBJ2-1,CASSFSLAGVYNEQFF,TGTGCCAGCAGCTTTTCGTTAGCGGGAGTGTACAATGAGCAGTTCTTC
TRBV5-1,.,TRBD2,TRBJ2-1,CASGTSGAYNEQFF,TGCGCCAGCGGGACTAGCGGGGCCTACAATGAGCAGTTCTTC
TRBV18,once,.,TRBJ2-5,CASSRRDFQETQYF,TGTGCCAGCTCACGCCGGGACTTTCAAGAGACCCAGTACTTC
TRBV6-1,.,.,TRBJ1-5,CASSEAQGAQPQHF,TGTGCCAGCAGTGAAGCGCAAGGGGCTCAGCCCCAGCATTTT
TRBV7-9,.,.,TRBJ2-5,CASSPSYLGETQYF,TGTGCCAGCAGCCCATCATATCTCGGAGAGACCCAGTACTTC